The rows below give T cell receptor beta chains drawn from one sample of a study of blood T cell repertoires in COVID-19. Clones were sequenced by immunoSEQ multiplex PCR, and TCRdb holds only the in-frame ones, with some missing. The table records about 45,000 clones, roughly 80% of them present only once. The sample consisted of peripheral blood. These receptors all come from a man between 65 and 85 years old with acute or convalescent COVID-19. CDR3s include the opening cysteine and the closing phenylalanine or tryptophan. The D gene is left open where the match is weak. Size is stated for part of the rows, as once, few or many counts, or as a class when the clone is expanded.

>TRBV9|TRBD1|.|TRBJ1-1
CASSVGPGGNTEAFF
TGTGCCAGCAGCGTAGGCCCAGGGGGGAACACTGAAGCTTTCTTT
>TRBV12-3/TRBV12-4|.|.|TRBJ1-5
CASSSTGYQPQHF
TGTGCCAGCAGCTCAACAGGGTATCAGCCCCAGCATTTT
>TRBV5-8|TRBD2|.|TRBJ2-1
CASSLAGTNAYNEQFF
TGTGCCAGCAGCTTGGCCGGGACTAACGCATACAATGAGCAGTTCTTC
>TRBV2|TRBD1|.|TRBJ2-5
CASSGGQGSGETQYF
TGTGCCAGCAGCGGGGGACAGGGAAGCGGCGAGACCCAGTACTTC
>TRBV6-6|TRBD2|.|TRBJ2-1
CASSYERGANEQFF
TGTGCCAGCAGTTACGAGCGGGGGGCGAATGAGCAGTTCTTC
>TRBV6-6|.|few|TRBJ1-5
CASSYSAQPQHF
TGTGCCAGCAGTTACTCCGCGCAGCCCCAGCATTTT
>TRBV29-1|.|few|TRBJ1-1
CSGGNGGNTEAFF
TGCAGCGGGGGAAACGGGGGGAACACTGAAGCTTTCTTT
>TRBV13|.|.|TRBJ2-5
CASSSRPDYQETQYF
TGTGCCAGCAGCTCACGCCCGGACTACCAAGAGACCCAGTACTTC
>TRBV20-1|.|.|TRBJ1-2
CSASLQGSAYGYTF
TGCAGTGCTAGTCTACAGGGATCGGCGTATGGCTACACCTTC
>TRBV15|.|few|TRBJ1-1
CATSRDLNTEAFF
TGTGCCACCAGCAGAGATCTTAACACTGAAGCTTTCTTT
>TRBV5-4|.|.|TRBJ1-1
CASSFGPNVNTEAFF
TGTGCCAGCAGCTTTGGGCCCAATGTGAACACTGAAGCTTTCTTT
>TRBV2|TRBD1|.|TRBJ1-2
CASSARGRVYGYTF
TGTGCCAGCAGTGCCAGGGGGCGTGTCTATGGCTACACCTTC
>TRBV28|.|few|TRBJ1-2
CASSLSDIGYTF
TGTGCCAGCAGTTTATCGGACATAGGCTACACCTTC
>TRBV5-1|.|.|TRBJ2-5
CASSLRFGGPGETQYF
TGCGCCAGCAGCTTGCGTTTCGGGGGGCCGGGAGAGACCCAGTACTTC
>TRBV28|.|.|TRBJ1-5
CASSLYVQNQPQHF
TGTGCCAGCAGTTTATATGTACAGAATCAGCCCCAGCATTTT
>TRBV9|TRBD1|few|TRBJ1-6
CASSGEGTGGSPLHF
TGTGCCAGCAGCGGAGAAGGGACAGGAGGGTCACCCCTCCACTTT
>TRBV7-2|.|.|TRBJ1-1
CASSRDRLGTEAFF
TGTGCCAGCAGCCGCGACAGATTGGGGACTGAAGCTTTCTTT
>TRBV6-1|.|.|TRBJ2-5
CASSESGGYSYQETQYF
TGTGCCAGCAGTGAATCTGGGGGGTACAGCTACCAAGAGACCCAGTACTTC
>TRBV25-1|.|.|TRBJ1-6
CASSESEQNNSPLHF
TGTGCCAGCAGTGAATCGGAACAGAATAATTCACCCCTCCACTTT
>TRBV3-1/TRBV3-2|TRBD1|.|TRBJ1-2
CASSRRQGPGYGYTF
TGTGCCAGCAGCCGTCGACAGGGCCCTGGCTATGGCTACACCTTC
>TRBV6-2/TRBV6-3|TRBD1|.|TRBJ2-5
CASSYSTGSQETQYF
TGTGCCAGCAGTTACTCGACAGGGTCCCAAGAGACCCAGTACTTC
>TRBV27|.|.|TRBJ2-7
CASSFRGTPYEQYF
TGTGCCAGCAGTTTTAGGGGGACCCCCTACGAGCAGTACTTC
>TRBV2|TRBD2|.|TRBJ2-5
CASSERLAEETQYF
TGTGCCAGCAGTGAACGTCTAGCGGAAGAGACCCAGTACTTC
>TRBV21-1|.|.|TRBJ1-3
CASSGFSVRRDTIYF
TGTGCCAGCAGCGGATTTTCGGTCCGCAGGGACACCATATATTTT
>TRBV7-3|.|.|TRBJ1-1
CASSLGGVNTEAFF
TGTGCCAGCAGCTTAGGGGGGGTAAACACTGAAGCTTTCTTT
>TRBV6-5|TRBD2|.|TRBJ2-4
CASSLGGWAKNIQYF
TGTGCCAGCAGTTTGGGGGGGTGGGCCAAAAACATTCAGTACTTC
>TRBV6-5|.|.|TRBJ1-6
CASRRDSYNSPLHF
TGTGCCAGCAGACGGGATTCCTATAATTCACCCCTCCACTTT
>TRBV9|.|.|TRBJ2-5
CASSVVGGGTQYF
TGTGCCAGCAGCGTAGTGGGGGGAGGGACCCAGTACTTC
>TRBV3-1/TRBV3-2|.|.|TRBJ2-2
CASSQEVRDTGELFF
TGTGCCAGCAGCCAAGAGGTCAGGGACACCGGGGAGCTGTTTTTT
>TRBV5-1|.|.|TRBJ1-2
CASSGQQGHYGYTF
TGCGCCAGCAGCGGCCAACAGGGCCACTATGGCTACACCTTC
>TRBV13|TRBD1|.|TRBJ1-6
CASSSLYHRDRGVSYNSPLHF
TGTGCCAGCAGCTCCCTTTATCACCGGGACAGGGGTGTCTCCTATAATTCACCCCTCCACTTT
>TRBV3-1/TRBV3-2|TRBD1|.|TRBJ2-7
CASSHTGTGRHEQYF
TGTGCCAGCAGCCACACCGGGACAGGGCGGCACGAGCAGTACTTC
>TRBV12-3/TRBV12-4|TRBD1|.|TRBJ2-7
CASSRTGAYEQYF
TGTGCCAGCAGCAGGACAGGGGCCTACGAGCAGTACTTC
>TRBV27|TRBD1|.|TRBJ1-4
CASSLSIYRGGNEKLFF
TGTGCCAGCAGTTTATCGATCTACAGGGGAGGTAATGAAAAACTGTTTTTT
>TRBV27|.|.|TRBJ1-4
CASSLLGSSAGEKLFF
TGTGCCAGCAGTCTCCTAGGGTCCTCGGCGGGAGAAAAACTGTTTTTT
>TRBV7-2|TRBD1|.|TRBJ1-2
CASSLGGTGYGYTF
TGTGCCAGCAGCTTAGGCGGGACAGGCTATGGCTACACCTTC
>TRBV7-2|TRBD1|.|TRBJ2-7
CASSGDSTRTYEQYF
TGTGCCAGCAGCGGGGACAGTACAAGGACCTACGAGCAGTACTTC
>TRBV11-2|.|.|TRBJ2-5
CASSRGRLQETQYF
TGTGCCAGCAGCAGAGGGCGGCTTCAAGAGACCCAGTACTTC
>TRBV24-1|TRBD1|once|TRBJ2-3
CATSAGTGGPSTDTQYF
TGTGCCACCAGTGCTGGGACAGGGGGTCCCAGCACAGATACGCAGTATTTT
>TRBV5-8|.|.|TRBJ1-5
CASSSDRIQPQHF
TGTGCCAGCAGCTCCGACAGGATACAGCCCCAGCATTTT
>TRBV21-1|.|.|TRBJ1-5
CASSKEVGGPRFSTNQPQHF
TGTGCCAGCAGCAAAGAGGTGGGAGGACCGAGGTTTTCGACGAATCAGCCCCAGCATTTT